These 19 T cell receptor beta chains were all obtained from the same sample, sequenced in a study of blood T cell repertoires in COVID-19 (dated by TCRdb to about 2020). Libraries came from the immunoSEQ multiplex PCR assay. TCRdb provides this immuneACCESS table in a form limited to in-frame rearrangements. Some clones are lacking; in checked studies, under half of them reflect an unresolved V gene, and why the rest are absent is not known. Within this sample are approximately 89,000 clones, with about 80% of them counted one time only. About 24% of the sample lies in the top ten. Specimen: peripheral blood. The receptor source for this set is a man in his 70s with acute or convalescent COVID-19.

This clone showed up just a few times. This sequence joins TRBV6-5 and TRBJ2-7; 12 bases align to TRBD1. CDR3 size: 16 residues. The germline CDR1 and CDR2 sequences are MNHEY and SVGAGI. The ends lost 2 bases at V and 6 bases at J; junction bases unmatched: 8. The CDR3 loop reads CASSYGTGGALVEQYF. CDR3 DNA sequence: TGTGCCAGCAGTTACGGGACAGGGGGCGCATTGGTCGAGCAGTACTTC.

The chain links TRBV7-6 to TRBJ1-5; D gene uncertain. The CDR3 length is 15 residues. Trimming took 1 base from V and 3 from J, leaving 10 bases between them. The germline gives CDR1 SGHVS, CDR2 FNYEAQ. The chain's CDR3 is CASSLGRGSNQPQHF. The CDR3 DNA reads as TGTGCCAGCAGCTTAGGTCGAGGTTCCAATCAGCCCCAGCATTTT.

This rearrangement joins TRBV25-1 to TRBJ1-4; tentative D call: TRBD1 (5 bases). V shed 1 base and J shed 8 bases, with 14 bases lying between them. This CDR3 contains 15 residues. Germline-derived CDR1 and CDR2 are MGHDK and SYGVNS. The CDR3 sequence is CASSESSRVGEKLFF. CDR3 in DNA: TGTGCCAGCAGTGAATCGTCCAGGGTTGGCGAAAAACTGTTTTTT.

This clone has only one observation. CDR3 residues: CATSDPDSGRTGELFF. The DNA for the CDR3 is TGTGCCACCAGTGATCCGGACAGTGGAAGAACCGGGGAGCTGTTTTTT. The J gene is TRBJ2-2, the V gene TRBV24-1, with a tentative D call TRBD1 (6 bases). Germline values: CDR1 KGHDR, CDR2 SFDVKD. V was pared by 3 bases and J by 5 bases, with 15 bases between. CDR3 length: 16 residues.

The V call is TRBV28, the J call TRBJ1-3; TRBD1 agrees at 7 bases. The germline V gene encodes CDR1 MDHEN and CDR2 SYDVKM. Trimming took 5 bases from V and 2 from J; bases not matched to a gene: 0. This CDR3 spans 13 amino acids. The CDR3 nucleotides are TGTGCCAGCAGTCAGGGGGCTGGAAACACCATATATTTT. Translating gives CASSQGAGNTIYF.

The rearrangement joins TRBV29-1 to TRBJ2-7, with 10 nucleotides matching TRBD2. The CDR3 has 15 residues. The trim removed 1 base at V and 6 bases at J, leaving 9 bases unmatched. Looked up from germline, CDR1 is SQVTM and CDR2 is ANQGSEA. CDR3 amino acids: CSVEGPSGRSGEQYF. The CDR3 coding sequence is TGCAGCGTTGAAGGCCCTAGCGGGAGATCTGGCGAGCAGTACTTC.

This clone was counted a few times. CDR3 in DNA: TGTGCCAGCAGCTTAGTTGGAGGGAATGAGCAGTTCTTC. It codes for CASSLVGGNEQFF. V gene TRBV7-2 combines with J gene TRBJ2-1; D may be TRBD2 (6 bases). The length of the CDR3 is 13 residues. V lost 1 base, J lost 7 bases, and 8 bases lay in between. Per the germline V gene, CDR1 is SGHTA and CDR2 is FQGNSA.

To note about this clone: Because the CDR3's place on the DNA is in doubt, the DNA is left out and the CDR3 is given as listed by TCRdb. The chain has TRBV27 and TRBJ1-2; the D call of TRBD1 is as the table states it, not checked on the DNA. The CDR3 length equals 13 residues, ends included. CDR1 is MNHEY and CDR2 is SMNVEV in the germline V gene (reference sequence). CDR3 residues: CASSSGQGGGYTF.

The chain carries TRBV19 and TRBJ2-3; TRBD2 aligns across 7 bases. The CDR3 totals 16 residues. Per germline, CDR1 LNHDA and CDR2 SQIVND (reference sequence). V lost 6 bases and J lost 0; bases outside the gene matches: 9. As DNA, the CDR3 is TGTGCCAGTAGGAACCCGGGGGGTACTAGCACAGATACGCAGTATTTT. It is translated as CASRNPGGTSTDTQYF.

CDR3 in amino acids: CAISVGGYQPQHF. The CDR3 coding sequence is TGTGCCATCAGTGTAGGGGGCTATCAGCCCCAGCATTTT. V gene TRBV10-3 combines with J gene TRBJ1-5; 7 nucleotides line up with TRBD1. CDR1 ENHRY and CDR2 SYGVKD come from the germline V gene. The CDR3 totals 13 residues. With V trimmed by 4 bases and J by 5 bases, 2 bases remained unmatched.

The V gene is TRBV27, the J gene TRBJ1-2; no reliable D call. Trimming cost V 2 bases and J 4 bases, with 8 bases left between them. The CDR3 consists of 13 residues. Per germline, CDR1 MNHEY and CDR2 SMNVEV (reference sequence). Here the CDR3 DNA reads TGTGCCAGCAGTTTAGAGGGTTCCTATGGCTACACCTTC. Protein sequence: CASSLEGSYGYTF.

V usage is TRBV7-2 and J usage is TRBJ2-7, with 8 bases identical to TRBD2. Unmatched junction bases numbered 7, after V lost 5 bases and J lost 4 bases. Germline V lookup: CDR1 SGHTA, CDR2 FQGNSA. The CDR3 covers 14 residues. CDR3 sequence reads: CASSPGGARYEQYF. The CDR3 DNA follows: TGTGCCAGCAGCCCGGGGGGGGCGAGGTACGAGCAGTACTTC.

On this clone: One junction end disagrees with the germline gene, perhaps due to a read error. J is TRBJ2-3 and V is TRBV7-7; no clear D. Germline loops: CDR1 SSHAT, CDR2 FNYEAQ (reference sequence). This CDR3 contains 13 residues. CDR3 in amino acids: CASSSGSADTQYF. Here the CDR3 DNA reads TGTGCTAGCAGCTCCGGGTCAGCAGATACGCAGTATTTT.

The J gene is TRBJ1-6, the V gene TRBV3-1 (or the pseudogene TRBV3-2), with D perhaps TRBD1 (5 bases). Trimming stripped 3 bases from V and 10 bases from J, with 19 bases between. The CDR3 runs to 16 residues. Germline lookup yields CDR1 LGHDT and CDR2 YNNKEL (reference sequence). The CDR3 sequence: CASSQGSSPGPSPLHF. CDR3 DNA sequence: TGTGCCAGCAGCCAGGGCTCTTCCCCAGGGCCATCACCCCTCCACTTT.

V usage is TRBV6-5 and J usage is TRBJ2-7; 7 nucleotides align to TRBD1. V lost 9 bases, J lost 2 bases, and 7 bases stayed unmatched. Germline loops: CDR1 MNHEY, CDR2 SVGAGI. CDR3 length equals 13 residues. The CDR3 reads CASSDRAPYEQYF. Here the CDR3 DNA reads TGTGCCAGTTCCGACAGGGCACCCTACGAGCAGTACTTC.

This chain uses TRBV20-1 with TRBJ1-1, with D unresolved. Germline CDR1 DFQATT, CDR2 SNEGSKA (reference sequence). This CDR3 is built from 14 residues. Between the trimmed V and J ends, which lost 3 bases and 0 bases, there was a span of 11 bases. The chain's CDR3 is CSASSGFMNTEAFF. CDR3 bases: TGCAGTGCTAGTAGCGGTTTCATGAACACTGAAGCTTTCTTT.

Here the CDR3 DNA reads TGTGCCTGGCAGGGGGCCAGCCAGCCCCAGCATTTT. Translating gives CAWQGASQPQHF. The chain combines TRBV30 with TRBJ1-5; 8 bases fit TRBD1. Germline lookup yields CDR1 GTSNPN and CDR2 SVGIG (reference sequence). This CDR3 has 12 residues. V gave up 5 bases and J gave up 7 bases; unmatched junction bases: 4.

This chain connects TRBV19 to TRBJ2-7; the D gene is possibly TRBD2 (6 bases). The length of the CDR3 is 14 residues. V was cut by 4 bases and J by 4 bases, with 14 bases left in between. From germline, CDR1 is LNHDA and CDR2 SQIVND (reference sequence). CDR3 residues: CASSTGTGPYEQYF. The CDR3 coding sequence is TGTGCCAGTAGTACCGGGACTGGACCATACGAGCAGTACTTC. Combining the CDR3 with reference TRBV19 and TRBJ2-7 gives the whole variable domain DGGITQSPKYLFRKEGQNVTLSCEQNLNHDAMYWYRQDPGQGLRLIYYSQIVNDFQKGDIAEGYSVSREKKESFPLTVTSAQKNPTAFYLCASSTGTGPYEQYFGPGTRLTVT.

V and J are TRBV3-1 (or the pseudogene TRBV3-2) and TRBJ2-7, with D perhaps matching TRBD1 (5 bases). The CDR3 has 15 amino acids. Germline V gene data show CDR1 as LGHDT and CDR2 as YNNKEL (reference sequence). Trimming pared 4 bases from V and 0 bases from J, leaving 13 bases between. The CDR3 loop is CASSRRHRSSYEQYF. The CDR3, as DNA: TGTGCCAGCAGCCGTCGCCACAGGAGCTCCTACGAGCAGTACTTC.